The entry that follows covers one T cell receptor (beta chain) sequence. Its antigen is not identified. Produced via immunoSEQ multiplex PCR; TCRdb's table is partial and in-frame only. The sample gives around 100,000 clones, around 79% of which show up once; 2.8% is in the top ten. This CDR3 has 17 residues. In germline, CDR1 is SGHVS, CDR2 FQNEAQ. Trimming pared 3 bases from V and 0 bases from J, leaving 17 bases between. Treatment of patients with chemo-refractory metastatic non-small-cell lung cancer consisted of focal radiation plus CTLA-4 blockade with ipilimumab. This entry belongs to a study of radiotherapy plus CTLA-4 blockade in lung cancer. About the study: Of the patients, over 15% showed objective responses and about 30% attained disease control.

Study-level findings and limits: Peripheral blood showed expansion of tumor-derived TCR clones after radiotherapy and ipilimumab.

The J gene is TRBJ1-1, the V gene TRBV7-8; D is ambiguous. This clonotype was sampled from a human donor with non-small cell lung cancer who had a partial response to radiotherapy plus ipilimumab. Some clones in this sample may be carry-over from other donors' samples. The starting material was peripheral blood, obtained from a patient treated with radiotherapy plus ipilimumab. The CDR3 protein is CASSFVQAGVLNTEAFF. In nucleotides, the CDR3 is TGTGCCAGCAGCTTTGTTCAGGCCGGCGTTTTGAACACTGAAGCTTTCTTT. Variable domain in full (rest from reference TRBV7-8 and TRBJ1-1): GAGVSQSPRYKVAKRGQDVALRCDPISGHVSLFWYQQALGQGPEFLTYFQNEAQLDKSGLPSDRFFAERPEGSVSTLKIQRTQQEDSAVYLCASSFVQAGVLNTEAFFGQGTRLTVV.